This is a list of T cell receptor beta chains from one sample in a study of cytomegalovirus exposure and HLA in healthy donors. Method: immunoSEQ multiplex PCR; TCRdb's copy keeps in-frame clones and lacks some. This table has roughly 190,000 clones, 65% to 85% appearing once. Sample: PBMCs. The source of these receptors is a woman aged 18-29 years in good health and CMV-seronegative. The conserved cysteine and the conserved F or W are not part of the CDR3 here.

V: TRBV28
J: TRBJ1-2
CDR3: ASTQRGGYYGYT

V: TRBV25-1
J: TRBJ1-1
CDR3: ASSPLGPVNTEAF

V: TRBV11-1
J: TRBJ2-5
CDR3: ASSSMGSGGIEETQY

V: TRBV28
J: TRBJ2-6
CDR3: ASSPRDVGANVLT

V: TRBV9
J: TRBJ2-1
CDR3: ASSVATNEQF

V: TRBV6-4
J: TRBJ1-3
CDR3: ASSGTGHCLGNTIY

V: TRBV6-1
J: TRBJ1-2
CDR3: ASSESPQGPYGYT

V: TRBV30
J: TRBJ1-2
CDR3: AWSVDRRRSGALRGYT

V: TRBV19
J: TRBJ1-2
CDR3: ASSPTGAGYGYT

V: TRBV7-2
J: TRBJ2-7
CDR3: ASSLERDSYEQY

V: TRBV19
J: TRBJ1-1
CDR3: ASRDRPQGRNTEAF

V: TRBV27
J: TRBJ2-5
CDR3: ASGLWDGGGTQY

V: TRBV28
J: TRBJ1-4
CDR3: ASSLPPLERGNEKLF

V: TRBV4-1
J: TRBJ2-2
CDR3: ASSQGLAGNPGELF

V: TRBV27
J: TRBJ1-1
CDR3: ASSLASRRSFS

V: TRBV4-1
J: TRBJ2-5
CDR3: ASSQDQRWEAGGTQY

V: TRBV19
J: TRBJ1-1
CDR3: ASSIGLDTEAF

V: TRBV6-6
J: TRBJ2-2
CDR3: ASSYAGTNTGELF

V: TRBV9
J: TRBJ2-3
CDR3: ASSSRTSGVDTQY

V: TRBV10-3
J: TRBJ1-2
CDR3: AISEENGYT

V: TRBV5-1
J: TRBJ2-7
CDR3: ASSLSGGYEQY

V: TRBV5-1
J: TRBJ2-7
CDR3: ASSLGKSSYEQY

V: TRBV19
J: TRBJ2-2
CDR3: ASSVGLAAYTGELF

V: TRBV2
J: TRBJ2-1
CDR3: ASQGSSGGSEQF

V: TRBV10-2
J: TRBJ1-6
CDR3: ASSGGDSSYNSPLH

V: TRBV6-6
J: TRBJ1-2
CDR3: ASSYRITGNGYT

V: TRBV6-4
J: TRBJ2-2
CDR3: ASSYGTSDTGELF

V: TRBV4-3
J: TRBJ2-2
CDR3: ASSQDRQNTGELF

V: TRBV5-4
J: TRBJ1-1
CDR3: ASGTGGGTEAF

V: TRBV2
J: TRBJ1-5
CDR3: ASSAQRGQPQH

V: TRBV2
J: TRBJ1-4
CDR3: ASSGYPEDSLNEKLF

V: TRBV28
J: TRBJ2-7
CDR3: ASQDSNSDEQY

V: TRBV28
J: TRBJ2-1
CDR3: ASSPSGRVNNEQF

V: TRBV5-4
J: TRBJ2-1
CDR3: ASAGHPPYNEQF

V: TRBV19
J: TRBJ1-5
CDR3: ASSTYRVGNQPQH

V: TRBV6-1
J: TRBJ1-1
CDR3: ASSPDRGVGTEAF

V: TRBV5-8
J: TRBJ2-7
CDR3: ASSPRTGSPYEQY

V: TRBV7-6
J: TRBJ2-1
CDR3: ASSLVGLAGNYNEQF

V: TRBV6-5
J: TRBJ1-2
CDR3: ASRARQGAMGYT

V: TRBV7-9
J: TRBJ1-5
CDR3: ASSGGAGSNQPQH

V: TRBV19
J: TRBJ1-5
CDR3: ASSIGPGGNQPQH

V: TRBV6-1
J: TRBJ1-1
CDR3: ASSEREGPGNTEAF

V: TRBV19
J: TRBJ1-1
CDR3: ASTNGQGFSVAEAF

V: TRBV5-1
J: NA
CDR3: ASGLRQGGYEQY

V: TRBV5-1
J: TRBJ2-3
CDR3: ASSSTGGVTDTQY

V: TRBV4-1
J: TRBJ1-5
CDR3: ASSQDSGLNQPQH

V: TRBV7-3
J: TRBJ2-1
CDR3: ASSRLGNSGLAEHNEQF

V: TRBV10-3
J: TRBJ2-3
CDR3: AISESKGADTQY

V: TRBV4-2
J: TRBJ1-2
CDR3: ASSQEVGTGDYGYT

V: TRBV14
J: TRBJ1-1
CDR3: ASSQALGNTEAF

V: TRBV6-5
J: TRBJ2-7
CDR3: ASSYSGTGPYEQY

V: TRBV5-1
J: TRBJ2-1
CDR3: ASSFTSGGANEQF

V: TRBV7-2
J: TRBJ2-7
CDR3: ASSALAGVGEQY

V: TRBV5-4
J: TRBJ2-7
CDR3: ASSPSQTSFHEQY

V: TRBV9
J: TRBJ2-5
CDR3: ASSRGGHQETQY

V: TRBV2
J: TRBJ2-5
CDR3: ASTIGGGASETQY

V: TRBV27
J: TRBJ2-7
CDR3: ASSLGLANEQY

V: TRBV4-2
J: TRBJ1-2
CDR3: ASSGQGREANYGYT

V: TRBV5-4
J: TRBJ2-3
CDR3: ASNSQLAGLTDTQY

V: TRBV6-5
J: TRBJ1-2
CDR3: ASSTGQGAKGGYT